The 27 T cell receptor beta chains below all came from one sample that was sequenced in a study of T cell repertoires in cytomegalovirus infection. These receptors' targets are unknown. TCRdb reprocessed the reads via MiXCR and lists one record per CDR3 protein. This sample has 150,000 or so distinct CDR3 sequences, with about a fifth found just once. The specimen comprised CD8+ T cells from cultured PBMCs, sampled from culture after CMV antigen stimulation. These receptors were collected from a human donor in good health (CMV status not recorded). Some clones in this sample may be carry-over from other donors' samples.

V gene TRBV27 combines with J gene TRBJ1-1; D is ambiguous. The CDR3 length is 13 residues. The V end was cut by 8 bases, the J end by 1 base, with 11 bases between. CDR1 is MNHEY and CDR2 is SMNVEV in the germline V gene (reference sequence). CDR3 residues: CASGKSGNTEAFF. The CDR3 bases are TGTGCCAGCGGAAAGTCAGGGAACACTGAAGCTTTCTTT.

The chain is built from TRBV9 and TRBJ1-2; the D gene is possibly TRBD1 (5 bases). Trimming took 1 base from V and 8 from J, leaving 15 bases between them. CDR1 and CDR2 (germline): SGDLS, YYNGEE. The CDR3 is 14 amino acids. The CDR3, as DNA: TGTGCCAGCAGCGTACAGGGCCTAAATTACGGCTACACCTTC. Protein sequence: CASSVQGLNYGYTF.

This clonotype appeared a few times. This chain joins TRBV6-2 or TRBV6-3 and TRBJ1-5, with a possible D match to TRBD1 (6 bases). Looked up from germline, CDR1 is MNHEY and CDR2 is SVGEGT. The CDR3 is 15 amino acids. V was pared by 7 bases and J by 3 bases, with 16 bases between. DNA of the CDR3: TGTGCCAGCATCCCAAGGGGGGTTTCCAATCAGCCCCAGCATTTT. As protein: CASIPRGVSNQPQHF.

The rearrangement joins TRBV4-1 to TRBJ2-7; 7 bases are shared with TRBD1. The trim removed 4 bases at V and 1 base at J, leaving 10 bases unmatched. Germline V gene lookup returns CDR1 MGHRA and CDR2 YSYEKL. CDR3 length: 16 residues. As DNA, the CDR3 is TGCGCCAGCAGCCCCCCGGGACAGACAACATCCTACGAGCAGTACTTC. Its translation is CASSPPGQTTSYEQYF.

The chain has TRBV7-3 and TRBJ1-1, with D possibly being TRBD1 (6 bases). This CDR3 is built from 13 residues. Trimming removed 4 bases from V and 3 bases from J, with 9 bases in between. The germline V gene has CDR1 SGHTA and CDR2 FQGTGA. DNA for the CDR3: TGTGCCAGCAGCTCCAAGGGGGACACTGAAGCTTTCTTT. It yields the protein CASSSKGDTEAFF.

This clonotype has just a few counts. The V gene is TRBV12-3 or TRBV12-4, the J gene TRBJ2-5, with D maybe TRBD1 (6 bases). V lost 4 bases and J 1 base, leaving 16 bases between the germline ends. The CDR3 is made up of 16 amino acids. The CDR3 DNA reads as TGTGCCAGCAGTTGGGGGCCGCCGTGGGCCCAAGAGACCCAGTACTTC. Translated, it gives CASSWGPPWAQETQYF.

This chain connects TRBV7-6 to TRBJ1-4; 8 nucleotides match TRBD1. CDR3 size: 15 residues. The germline gives CDR1 SGHVS, CDR2 FNYEAQ. The J segment lost 5 bases and the V segment lost 4 bases, leaving 6 bases of the junction unmatched. CDR3 sequence: CASSSRTGLNEKLFF. The CDR3 region has the DNA TGTGCCAGCAGCTCGCGGACAGGGCTGAATGAAAAACTGTTTTTT.

This clonotype was counted between two and nine times. CDR3 in DNA: TGTGCCAGCAGCTTAGGTTACAGGTCCGGCAGCTCCTACAATGAGCAGTTCTTC. As protein: CASSLGYRSGSSYNEQFF. V is TRBV7-9 and J is TRBJ2-1, with D perhaps matching TRBD1 (5 bases). Looked up from germline, CDR1 is SEHNR and CDR2 is FQNEAQ (reference sequence). This CDR3 is 18 amino acids long. V gave up 1 base and J gave up 0 bases, with 16 bases separating them.

The gene calls are TRBV5-6 and TRBJ1-3; no reliable D call. Trimming removed 2 bases at V and 6 bases at J, with 12 bases between. From germline, CDR1 is SGHDT and CDR2 YYEEEE. The CDR3 totals 14 residues. Here the CDR3 DNA reads TGTGCCAGCAGCTTCGGGAGCGGGCAAAACACCATATATTTT. This translates into CASSFGSGQNTIYF.

This clonotype was seen a handful of times. The J gene is TRBJ1-2, the V gene TRBV10-3; the D gene is possibly TRBD1 (6 bases). The CDR3 is made up of 9 amino acids. CDR1 and CDR2 from the germline V gene are ENHRY and SYGVKD. Trimming stripped 10 bases from V and 6 bases from J, with 6 bases between. Written as DNA, the CDR3 is TGTGCCACAGGGGATGGCTACACCTTC. This gives the protein CATGDGYTF.

This clonotype turned up a few times. The chain links TRBV2 to TRBJ1-1; D is uncertain. The germline V gene has CDR1 SNHLY and CDR2 FYNNEI. V was trimmed by 7 bases and J by 1 base, leaving 13 bases between them. The CDR3 totals 14 residues. CDR3 loop: CASTIVDKNTEAFF. DNA of the CDR3: TGTGCCAGCACCATAGTAGACAAGAACACTGAAGCTTTCTTT.

The rearrangement joins TRBV19 to TRBJ1-2; unclear D gene. The CDR3 spans 15 residues. CDR1 LNHDA and CDR2 SQIVND come from the germline V gene (reference sequence). V lost 5 bases and J 5 bases, leaving 18 bases between the germline ends. The chain's CDR3 is CASSAGSGPPYGYTF. For the CDR3, the DNA is TGTGCCAGTAGTGCAGGATCCGGGCCACCGTATGGCTACACCTTC.

This clonotype was seen only a few times. This chain links TRBV14 with TRBJ1-1, with 9 bases lining up with TRBD1. J was trimmed by 1 base and V by 4 bases; bases with no gene match: 4. The CDR3 sequence is 15 residues long. The germline V gene has CDR1 SGHDN and CDR2 FVKESK. The CDR3: CASSLLQGANTEAFF. For the CDR3, the DNA is TGTGCCAGCAGCCTCTTACAGGGGGCGAACACTGAAGCTTTCTTT.

This clonotype has more than one count but fewer than ten. V is TRBV5-6 and J is TRBJ1-4; no reliable D call. Germline assignment: CDR1 SGHDT and CDR2 YYEEEE. The CDR3 extends over 14 amino acids. V was pared by 4 bases and J by 0 bases, with 7 bases between. The DNA for the CDR3 is TGTGCCAGCAGCCGATTGACAACTAATGAAAAACTGTTTTTT. Residues: CASSRLTTNEKLFF.

In its sample, this clonotype was seen a few times. This rearrangement joins TRBV7-9 to TRBJ1-2; 10 positions agree with TRBD1. V lost 5 bases to trimming and J lost 2 bases; unmatched junction nucleotides: 5. The CDR3 has 15 residues. Germline V gene data show CDR1 as SEHNR and CDR2 as FQNEAQ (reference sequence). The CDR3 loop reads CASSHQTGGNYGYTF. CDR3 coding DNA: TGTGCCAGCAGCCACCAGACAGGGGGCAACTATGGCTACACCTTC.

The chain is built from TRBV27 and TRBJ2-7, with D perhaps assigned TRBD1 or TRBD2 (5 bases each). This CDR3 has 13 residues. Germline assignment: CDR1 MNHEY and CDR2 SMNVEV (reference sequence). The V and J ends lost 2 bases and 5 bases respectively, with 10 bases between them. The CDR3, as DNA: TGTGCCAGCAGTTTAACGGGACGGAACGAGCAGTACTTC. Its translation is CASSLTGRNEQYF.

This clonotype was found a few times. The chain uses TRBV30 and TRBJ1-3; weak D call: TRBD1 (6 bases). This CDR3 spans 19 amino acids. Per germline, CDR1 GTSNPN and CDR2 SVGIG (reference sequence). With 0 bases removed from V and 0 bases from J, the gap between germline ends came to 21 bases. CDR3 protein: CAWSVPIQGTTSSGNTIYF. The CDR3 region has the DNA TGTGCCTGGAGTGTACCAATCCAGGGGACCACGAGCTCTGGAAACACCATATATTTT.

At least ten counts were recorded for this clonotype. V usage is TRBV4-3 and J usage is TRBJ2-7; weak D call: TRBD2 (5 bases). CDR3 length equals 15 residues. V lost 3 bases and J 2 bases, leaving 14 bases between the germline ends. Per the germline V gene, CDR1 is LGHNA and CDR2 is YSLEER. CDR3 loop: CASSQDGSLTYEQYF. CDR3 coding DNA: TGCGCCAGCAGCCAGGATGGGAGCCTGACCTACGAGCAGTACTTC.

This clonotype came up many times. The chain employs TRBV12-3 or TRBV12-4 and TRBJ2-1; D unclear. The CDR3 consists of 14 residues. V was clipped by 7 bases and J by 8 bases, with 18 bases between them. The CDR3 spells CASTDRAATDEQFF. DNA for the CDR3: TGTGCCAGCACAGACCGGGCCGCAACAGATGAGCAGTTCTTC.

The chain links TRBV6-2 or TRBV6-3 to TRBJ1-5, with D uncertain. There are 16 residues in the CDR3. Germline-derived CDR1 and CDR2 are MNHEY and SVGEGT. V lost 1 base to trimming and J lost 0 bases, with 10 bases between them. In nucleotides, the CDR3 is TGTGCCAGCAGTTACTTTCCAGACTATAGCAATCAGCCCCAGCATTTT. This encodes CASSYFPDYSNQPQHF.

The V call is TRBV11-2, the J call TRBJ2-1; the match to TRBD2 covers 14 bases. Germline V gene sequence: CDR1 SGHAT, CDR2 FQNNGV. V lost 5 bases, J lost 2 bases, and 5 bases stayed unmatched. The CDR3 loop spans 17 amino acids. Here the CDR3 reads CASSLSTSGGAYNEQFF. In DNA form, the CDR3 reads TGTGCCAGCAGCCTCTCGACTAGCGGGGGGGCCTACAATGAGCAGTTCTTC.

This rearrangement joins TRBV7-2 to TRBJ1-1; D call uncertain. This CDR3 region has 17 residues. Trimming removed 5 bases at V and 3 bases at J, with 22 bases between. Per germline, CDR1 SGHTA and CDR2 FQGNSA. This chain's CDR3 is CASSPNPRVDQDTEAFF. CDR3 coding DNA: TGTGCCAGCAGCCCCAACCCTCGGGTGGATCAGGACACTGAAGCTTTCTTT.

The rearrangement joins TRBV27 to TRBJ2-7; possibly TRBD1 or TRBD2 for D (5 bases each). The V and J ends lost 5 bases and 2 bases respectively, with 19 bases between them. The CDR3 runs 16 residues. The germline gives CDR1 MNHEY, CDR2 SMNVEV (reference sequence). CDR3 region: CASSPSSGTTTYEQYF. The CDR3 DNA follows: TGTGCCAGCAGTCCCTCCTCCGGGACGACGACCTACGAGCAGTACTTC.

The CDR3: CASSLPLGEQYF. CDR3 coding DNA: TGTGCCAGCAGTTTGCCCCTTGGCGAGCAGTACTTC. The rearrangement joins TRBV12-3 or TRBV12-4 to TRBJ2-7; D remains ambiguous. The CDR3 is 12 amino acids. The V and J ends lost 3 bases and 6 bases respectively, with 9 bases between them.

This clonotype appeared a few times. CDR3 nucleotides: TGTGCCAGCAGCTCAACCGGGACAGGGGCCTACGAGCAGTACTTC. The encoded protein is CASSSTGTGAYEQYF. This chain links TRBV7-2 with TRBJ2-7; 10 bases line up with TRBD1. CDR1 is SGHTA, CDR2 FQGNSA, per germline. This CDR3 contains 15 residues. V trimming: 4 bases; J trimming: 2 bases; junction bases outside the gene matches: 5.

The rearrangement joins TRBV7-6 to TRBJ2-7; D is ambiguous. The CDR3 runs 15 residues. Germline V lookup: CDR1 SGHVS, CDR2 FNYEAQ. Trimming removed 6 bases at V and 3 bases at J, with 18 bases between. As DNA, the CDR3 is TGTGCCAGCAGTCCACGAGCCGGGCCCCTCTACGAGCAGTACTTC. Amino acid sequence: CASSPRAGPLYEQYF.

The chain combines TRBV29-1 with TRBJ1-2; D is ambiguous. CDR3 length: 12 amino acids. Germline CDR1 is SQVTM and CDR2 is ANQGSEA. V lost 6 bases to trimming and J lost 2 bases, with 10 bases between them. In DNA form, the CDR3 reads TGCAGCGTGTTTGGGGAAAACTATGGCTACACCTTC. It yields the protein CSVFGENYGYTF.